These 3 T cell receptor beta chains originate from one sample sequenced in a study of T cells after yellow fever vaccination. One entry per CDR3 protein, called by TCRdb with MiXCR from the 5' RACE reads. The sample lists 300,000 to 350,000 distinct CDR3 sequences, approximately 4% occurring once. The material sequenced was PBMCs, taken 15 days after the yellow fever booster vaccination. The receptors here all came from a man aged 18 to 29 who received the YFV17D yellow fever vaccine.

This chain connects TRBV12-3 or TRBV12-4 to TRBJ2-1; TRBD2 matches at 8 bases. The V and J ends lost 5 bases and 3 bases, in that order; junction bases with no gene match: 12. The CDR3 covers 17 residues. Written as DNA, the CDR3 is TGTGCCAGCAGTCCCAGGGTCGTAGCGGGGTTCTACAATGAGCAGTTCTTC. Amino acid sequence: CASSPRVVAGFYNEQFF.

This clonotype was recorded at least ten times. V gene TRBV6-2 or TRBV6-3 combines with J gene TRBJ2-5; D is ambiguous. The CDR3 has 12 amino acids. Germline CDR1 MNHEY, CDR2 SVGEGT. Trimming shortened V by 0 bases and J by 5 bases, and 4 bases separated the two germline ends. This CDR3 is CASSYSRETQYF. The CDR3 nucleotides read TGTGCCAGCAGTTACTCGCGGGAGACCCAGTACTTC.

The CDR3 coding sequence is TGCGCCAGCAGCTGGGGTCGCCAAGGACGGGACACTGAAGCTTTCTTT. This encodes CASSWGRQGRDTEAFF. V usage is TRBV5-1 and J usage is TRBJ1-1; D call uncertain. In germline, CDR1 is SGHRS, CDR2 YFSETQ. The CDR3 is made up of 16 amino acids. V shed 3 bases and J shed 3 bases, with 18 bases lying between them.